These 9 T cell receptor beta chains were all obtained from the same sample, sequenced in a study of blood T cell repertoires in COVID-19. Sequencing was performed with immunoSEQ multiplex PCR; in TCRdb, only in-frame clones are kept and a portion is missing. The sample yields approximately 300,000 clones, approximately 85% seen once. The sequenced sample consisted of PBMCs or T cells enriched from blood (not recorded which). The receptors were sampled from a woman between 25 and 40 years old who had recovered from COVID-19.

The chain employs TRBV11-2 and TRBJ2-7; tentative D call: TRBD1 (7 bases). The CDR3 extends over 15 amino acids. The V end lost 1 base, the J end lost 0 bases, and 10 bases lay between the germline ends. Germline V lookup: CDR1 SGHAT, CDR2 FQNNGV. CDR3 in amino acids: CASSLGRDSSYEQYF. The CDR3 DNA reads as TGTGCCAGCAGCTTAGGGCGGGACAGCTCCTACGAGCAGTACTTC.

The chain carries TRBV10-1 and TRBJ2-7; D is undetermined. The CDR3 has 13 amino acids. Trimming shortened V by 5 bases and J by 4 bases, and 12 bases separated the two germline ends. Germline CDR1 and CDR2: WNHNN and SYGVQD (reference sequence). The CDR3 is CASSPGLYYEQYF. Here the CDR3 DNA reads TGCGCCAGCAGTCCGGGTCTTTATTACGAGCAGTACTTC.

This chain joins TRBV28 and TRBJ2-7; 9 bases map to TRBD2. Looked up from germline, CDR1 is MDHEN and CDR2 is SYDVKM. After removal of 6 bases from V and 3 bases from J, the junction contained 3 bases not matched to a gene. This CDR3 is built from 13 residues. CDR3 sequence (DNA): TGTGCCAGCAGAACGACTAGCGGCTACGAGCAGTACTTC. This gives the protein CASRTTSGYEQYF.

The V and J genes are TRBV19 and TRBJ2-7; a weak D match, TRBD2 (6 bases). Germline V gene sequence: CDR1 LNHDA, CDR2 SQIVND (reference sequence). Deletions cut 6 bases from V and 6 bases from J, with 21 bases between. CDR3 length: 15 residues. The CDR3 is CASRPVGQGLGEQYF. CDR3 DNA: TGTGCCAGTAGACCCGTGGGGCAGGGACTGGGCGAGCAGTACTTC.

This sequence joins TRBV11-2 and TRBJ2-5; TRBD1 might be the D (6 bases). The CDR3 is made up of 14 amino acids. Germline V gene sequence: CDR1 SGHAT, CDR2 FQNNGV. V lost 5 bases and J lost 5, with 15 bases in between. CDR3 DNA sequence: TGTGCCAGCAGCCCGCTTGGTAGGGGGGAGACCCAGTACTTC. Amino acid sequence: CASSPLGRGETQYF.

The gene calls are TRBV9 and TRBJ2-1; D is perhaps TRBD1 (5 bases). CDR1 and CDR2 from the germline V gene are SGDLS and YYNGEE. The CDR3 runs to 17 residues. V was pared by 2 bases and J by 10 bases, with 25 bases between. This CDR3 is CASSVKFRADLVDEQFF. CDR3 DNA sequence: TGTGCCAGCAGCGTTAAATTCAGGGCCGATCTGGTGGACGAGCAGTTCTTC.

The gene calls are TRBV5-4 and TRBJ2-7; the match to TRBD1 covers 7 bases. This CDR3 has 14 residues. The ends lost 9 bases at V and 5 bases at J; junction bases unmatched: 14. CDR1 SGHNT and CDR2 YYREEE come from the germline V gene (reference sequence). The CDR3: CATHSTGPQDEQYF. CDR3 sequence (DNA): TGTGCCACCCACTCGACAGGGCCCCAGGACGAGCAGTACTTC.

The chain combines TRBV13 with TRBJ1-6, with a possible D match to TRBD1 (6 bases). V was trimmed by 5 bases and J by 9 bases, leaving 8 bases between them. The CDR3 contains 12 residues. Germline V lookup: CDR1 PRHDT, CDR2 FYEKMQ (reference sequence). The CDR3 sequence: CASSLRGSPLHF. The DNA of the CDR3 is TGTGCCAGCAGCCTCAGGGGTTCACCCCTCCACTTT.

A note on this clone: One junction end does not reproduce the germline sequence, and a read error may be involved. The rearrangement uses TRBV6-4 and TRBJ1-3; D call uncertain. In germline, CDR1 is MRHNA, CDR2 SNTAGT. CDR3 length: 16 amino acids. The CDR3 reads CARSDVRLDSGNTIYF. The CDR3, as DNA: TGTGCCAGGAGTGACGTTCGGTTAGACTCTGGAAACACCATATATTTT.